These T cell receptor beta chains were read from a single sample in a study of blood T cell repertoires in COVID-19. The data were produced by immunoSEQ multiplex PCR, yet TCRdb's version contains in-frame clones alone and is incomplete. The sample holds some 26,000 clones, roughly 80% seen once. The specimen was peripheral blood. The receptors originated from a man aged 50 to 60 with active or convalescent COVID-19. Each CDR3 is given with its conserved first and last residue. D genes are given only for firm matches. Part of the rows lack a size; the others show once, few, many or a class for expanded clones.

V gene,clone size,CDR3 length,D gene,J gene,CDR3 protein,CDR3 DNA
TRBV28,-,14,TRBD1,TRBJ1-2,CASTNSGTVYGYTF,TGTGCCAGCACCAATTCCGGGACAGTCTATGGCTACACCTTC
TRBV19,-,16,-,TRBJ2-1,CASSSLASDSYNEQFF,TGTGCCAGTAGTTCGCTAGCTAGCGACTCCTACAATGAGCAGTTCTTC
TRBV28,-,12,-,TRBJ1-2,CASSGWGDGYTF,TGTGCCAGCAGCGGGTGGGGAGATGGCTACACCTTC
TRBV11-2,-,15,-,TRBJ2-5,CASSFRGRAGETQYF,TGTGCCAGCAGCTTCCGGGGCAGGGCGGGGGAGACCCAGTACTTC
TRBV5-1,once,19,TRBD1,TRBJ1-2,CASSLVFGQGVGANYGYTF,TGCGCCAGCAGCTTGGTCTTCGGACAGGGGGTGGGAGCTAACTATGGCTACACCTTC
TRBV29-1,-,14,TRBD1,TRBJ2-7,CSVDLRGQGYEQYF,TGCAGCGTTGATCTCAGGGGGCAGGGTTACGAGCAGTACTTC
TRBV29-1,once,14,-,TRBJ2-2,CSVEKPGATGELFF,TGCAGCGTTGAAAAGCCGGGAGCCACCGGGGAGCTGTTTTTT
TRBV27,-,13,TRBD1,TRBJ1-6,CASSRQGDSPLHF,TGTGCCAGCAGCCGACAGGGAGATTCACCCCTCCACTTT
TRBV3-1/TRBV3-2,-,15,-,TRBJ1-2,CASSQDWRGVWGYTF,TGTGCCAGCAGCCAAGATTGGAGGGGCGTTTGGGGCTACACCTTC
TRBV10-3,-,14,TRBD1,TRBJ1-2,CAIKRDRTGDGYTF,TGTGCCATCAAAAGGGACAGGACCGGAGATGGCTACACCTTC
TRBV4-1,-,15,TRBD1,TRBJ2-2,CASSPNRGMTGELFF,TGCGCCAGCAGCCCAAACAGGGGGATGACCGGGGAGCTGTTTTTT
TRBV6-1,-,16,TRBD1,TRBJ2-1,CASSDPGQGPSNEQFF,TGTGCCAGCAGTGATCCGGGACAGGGTCCCAGCAATGAGCAGTTCTTC
TRBV6-4,-,17,-,TRBJ1-5,CASSDPGRVRDNQPQHF,TGTGCCAGCAGTGACCCTGGAAGGGTGAGGGATAATCAGCCCCAGCATTTT
TRBV6-5,-,14,-,TRBJ1-2,CASSYQGGSDGYTF,TGTGCCAGCAGTTACCAGGGAGGTTCGGATGGCTACACCTTC
TRBV7-9,-,14,TRBD1,TRBJ2-2,CASRPDRGIGELFF,TGTGCCAGCAGACCAGACAGGGGTATCGGGGAGCTGTTTTTT
TRBV19,-,18,TRBD1,TRBJ1-5,CASSILWPSGTGFQPQHF,TGTGCCAGTAGTATTTTGTGGCCAAGCGGGACAGGGTTTCAGCCCCAGCATTTT
TRBV6-5,few,14,TRBD2,TRBJ2-7,CASSSGGWPYEQYF,TGTGCCAGCTCCTCGGGGGGTTGGCCCTACGAGCAGTACTTC
TRBV3-1/TRBV3-2,few,11,-,TRBJ2-7,CASSQSDEQYF,TGTGCCAGCAGCCAGTCGGACGAGCAGTACTTC
TRBV7-9,-,16,TRBD1,TRBJ2-1,CASSPAGTGHYNEQFF,TGTGCCAGCAGCCCCGCCGGGACAGGGCACTACAATGAGCAGTTCTTC
TRBV4-1,-,14,TRBD1,TRBJ1-4,CASSPTGAGEKLFF,TGCGCCAGCAGCCCGACAGGGGCTGGTGAAAAACTGTTTTTT
TRBV5-1,-,20,TRBD2,TRBJ2-1,CASSSLGSGSTMSAYNEQFF,TGCGCCAGCAGCTCCCTAGGCAGCGGGAGTACCATGTCGGCCTACAATGAGCAGTTCTTC
TRBV18,few,15,TRBD1,TRBJ1-2,CASSPSPGQGYGYTF,TGTGCCAGCTCACCAAGCCCGGGACAGGGATATGGCTACACCTTC